This T cell receptor (beta chain) was captured in a study of T cells in Graves' hyperthyroidism and ophthalmopathy. Whole-study results and caveats: A 13 V-J model separated ophthalmopathy from stable hyperthyroidism. The model's output predicted ophthalmopathy at a median of roughly 6.9 months prior to onset.

Amplification of TCR beta CDR3 regions used RNA as the template. With the HTBI primer set, the TCR CDR3 went through a first round of RT-PCR. TCRdb itself ran the multiplex PCR reads through MiXCR, one entry per CDR3 protein. The repertoire includes around 580,000 distinct CDR3 sequences, roughly 46% of them detected once, and about 7.8% sits in the top ten. The CDR3 extends over 16 amino acids. Germline V lookup: CDR1 SGHRS, CDR2 YFSETQ. Trimming removed 4 bases from V and 3 bases from J; junction bases left unmatched: 4. On this clonotype itself: Its antigen is undetermined.

The patients, who ranged from 18 to 65 in age, presented with newly diagnosed hyperthyroidism lasting under 2 months. This chain uses TRBV5-1 with TRBJ1-6, with TRBD1 matching over 10 bases. The origin of this receptor is a woman aged 18-29 years with Graves' hyperthyroidism. The sequencing input was peripheral blood or thyroid tissue (not recorded which). The CDR3: CASSQRTGGYNSPLHF. CDR3 DNA: TGCGCCAGCAGCCAGCGGACAGGGGGCTATAATTCACCCCTCCACTTT.